This TCR beta chain was documented in a study of OX40 agonist ivuxolimab in advanced cancers. About the study: A male proportion of 82.7% was recorded, with mean age roughly 60 years and range roughly 20 to 90.

Germline lookup yields CDR1 MGHDK and CDR2 SYGVNS. The CDR3 contains 12 residues. Trimming left V 7 bases short and J 5 bases short, with 12 bases between. Libraries were prepared by immunoSEQ multiplex PCR; TCRdb keeps only in-frame clonotypes and omits some of them. The data contain about 90,000 clones, around 90% of them singletons. Points from the study as a whole: Also present in some nonresponders was a low level of normalized T-cell clonal expansion. Circulating CD4+ and CD8+ T cells showed clonal expansion by week 6 at 0.1 to 3.0 mg/kg. Expanded clones belonging to CD8+ T cells outnumbered, on average, those of CD4+.

On this clone: Its antigen is as yet unknown.

The genes are TRBV25-1 and TRBJ2-7; weak D call: TRBD1 (5 bases). The sequencing used CD4+ or CD8+ T cells sorted from blood, collected in a trial of the OX40 agonist ivuxolimab. This clonotype originated in an adult with an advanced solid tumor such as melanoma, head and neck, liver or kidney cancer. The CDR3 DNA reads TGTGCCAGCATGGGCAGGGCTCACGAGCAGTACTTC. Protein product: CASMGRAHEQYF.